This entry lists 22 T cell receptor beta chains sequenced from one sample in a study of T cells after yellow fever vaccination (dated by TCRdb to between 2018 and 2021). This specimen's treatment or condition label, per the study, means: live attenuated yellow fever vaccine strain. The library relied on 5' RACE. Instrument used: Illumina HiSeq 2500. In-frame beta chains were kept once TCRdb had trimmed the public reads at Q25 with fastp and called clones with MiXCR. Each entry is one CDR3 protein sequence, shown with its most common DNA and genes. The sample yields more than 250,000 distinct CDR3 sequences; around 6.8% were counted once. The ten largest account for over 15% of the sample. The material sequenced was PBMCs, taken about 49 days after the first yellow fever vaccination. Source of these receptors: a man between 18 and 35 years old who received the YFV17D yellow fever vaccine.

The sample holds a few counts of this clonotype. The rearrangement links TRBV7-9 to TRBJ1-5; D might be TRBD1 (5 bases). Trimming pared 5 bases from V and 6 bases from J, leaving 17 bases between. Per the germline V gene, CDR1 is SEHNR and CDR2 is FQNEAQ (reference sequence). This CDR3 is built from 15 residues. The CDR3 region is CASSATGGLGQPQHF. CDR3 bases: TGTGCCAGCAGCGCTACAGGCGGCCTAGGTCAGCCCCAGCATTTT.

This clonotype has ten or more counts. The J gene is TRBJ1-3, the V gene TRBV7-2; TRBD1 might be the D (5 bases). CDR1 and CDR2 (germline): SGHTA, FQGNSA. Trimming cost V 2 bases and J 2 bases, with 10 bases left between them. The CDR3 loop spans 15 amino acids. The CDR3 is CASSLSWGPGNTIYF. The CDR3 bases are TGTGCCAGCAGCTTATCTTGGGGACCTGGAAACACCATATATTTT.

The chain joins TRBV15 to TRBJ1-5; the match to TRBD1 covers 7 bases. Germline CDR1 reads LNHNV; CDR2 reads YYDKDF (reference sequence). The CDR3 has 14 residues. V shed 8 bases, J shed 8 bases, and the junction held 12 bases outside the gene matches. The CDR3 DNA reads TGTGCCACCGGAACCCAGGGGGTCAAGAAGCCCCAGCATTTT. Translation: CATGTQGVKKPQHF.

Note on this clonotype: A junction boundary mismatches the germline segment, possibly from a read error. The chain couples TRBV20-1 to TRBJ2-1, with D maybe TRBD2 (6 bases). Germline V gene lookup returns CDR1 DFQATT and CDR2 SNEGSKA (reference sequence). The CDR3 totals 16 residues. The CDR3 coding sequence is TGCTGTGCTAGCGCGGACCTGCCGGGCTCCTACAATGAGCAGTTCTTC. Translating gives CCASADLPGSYNEQFF.

There are a few counts of this clonotype. The chain couples TRBV12-3 or TRBV12-4 to TRBJ1-2; TRBD1 might be the D (5 bases). This CDR3 is built from 14 residues. The V end was cut by 4 bases, the J end by 4 bases, with 13 bases between. CDR3 amino acids: CASSSRAGIYGYTF. CDR3 nucleotides: TGTGCCAGCAGTTCCAGGGCCGGTATCTATGGCTACACCTTC.

Only a few counts were recorded for this clonotype. This chain's CDR3 is CASRIEGGEAFF. CDR3 coding DNA: TGTGCCAGCAGGATAGAAGGAGGTGAAGCTTTCTTT. The V call is TRBV2, the J call TRBJ1-1, with no clear D. The germline V gene encodes CDR1 SNHLY and CDR2 FYNNEI. CDR3 length equals 12 residues. Trimming left V 6 bases short and J 7 bases short, with 12 bases between.

The rearrangement links TRBV9 to TRBJ1-3; D not resolved. Trimming pared 3 bases from V and 0 bases from J, leaving 10 bases between. Germline V CDR1 and CDR2: SGDLS, YYNGEE. The CDR3 has 15 amino acids. The CDR3 sequence is CASSEARDSGNTIYF. In DNA, the CDR3 is TGTGCCAGCAGCGAAGCCCGGGACTCTGGAAACACCATATATTTT.

This clonotype came up a few times. This sequence joins TRBV20-1 and TRBJ2-7; TRBD1 matches at 8 bases. The trim removed 6 bases at V and 1 base at J, leaving 8 bases unmatched. CDR1 and CDR2 (germline): DFQATT, SNEGSKA (reference sequence). The CDR3 is 14 amino acids. CDR3 DNA: TGCAGTGCAAATGACAGGGGCTCGTCCTACGAGCAGTACTTC. This translates into CSANDRGSSYEQYF.

This clonotype has a count of ten or more. V and J are TRBV19 and TRBJ2-3; 10 bases align to TRBD2. Trimming at V came to 5 bases and at J to 6 bases, leaving 8 bases not matched to a gene. Germline V gene data show CDR1 as LNHDA and CDR2 as SQIVND (reference sequence). This CDR3 has 15 amino acids. This CDR3 is CASSWLAGAKDTQYF. CDR3 in DNA: TGTGCCAGTAGTTGGCTAGCGGGGGCTAAGGATACGCAGTATTTT.

This clonotype was recorded at least ten times. The CDR3 spells CASSETYEQYF. The CDR3 coding sequence is TGTGCCAGCAGTGAAACCTACGAGCAGTACTTC. V is TRBV2 and J is TRBJ2-7; D is undetermined. The CDR3 contains 11 residues. Germline-derived CDR1 and CDR2 are SNHLY and FYNNEI. Trimming shortened V by 2 bases and J by 2 bases, and 1 base separated the two germline ends.

A few counts support this clonotype. The chain uses TRBV6-5 and TRBJ2-7; perhaps D is TRBD1 or TRBD2 (6 bases each). V was trimmed by 2 bases and J by 5 bases, leaving 13 bases between them. CDR1 and CDR2 from the germline V gene are MNHEY and SVGAGI. The CDR3 runs to 14 residues. CDR3 bases: TGTGCCAGCAGTTACGGGGGGCTCGGAGACGAGCAGTACTTC. This codes for CASSYGGLGDEQYF.

The chain links TRBV5-1 to TRBJ2-7, with 12 bases aligning to TRBD1. The ends lost 4 bases at V and 6 bases at J; junction bases unmatched: 8. The CDR3 runs 15 residues. CDR1 is SGHRS, CDR2 YFSETQ, per germline. The chain's CDR3 is CASSPSGQGAGEQYF. The CDR3 DNA sequence: TGCGCCAGCAGCCCCTCGGGACAGGGGGCAGGCGAGCAGTACTTC. The whole variable domain, filled in from reference TRBV5-1 and TRBJ2-7, reads KAGVTQTPRYLIKTRGQQVTLSCSPISGHRSVSWYQQTPGQGLQFLFEYFSETQRNKGNFPGRFSGRQFSNSRSEMNVSTLELGDSALYLCASSPSGQGAGEQYFGPGTRLTVT.

This clonotype was seen more than once but under ten times. This chain connects TRBV6-5 to TRBJ1-1; D is possibly TRBD1 (5 bases). V was cut by 10 bases and J by 8 bases, with 11 bases left in between. The V gene's germline CDR1 is MNHEY and CDR2 SVGAGI. This CDR3 has 10 residues. The CDR3 DNA reads as TGTGCCACCATGGGGCGAGAAGCTTTCTTT. Translated: CATMGREAFF.

This clonotype was recorded at least ten times. The chain carries TRBV28 and TRBJ2-1; 9 nucleotides align to TRBD2. Per the germline V gene, CDR1 is MDHEN and CDR2 is SYDVKM. Trimming at V came to 4 bases and at J to 8 bases, leaving 6 bases not matched to a gene. CDR3 length: 14 amino acids. The DNA of the CDR3 is TGTGCCAGCAGTTCCCCGGGACTAGCATATGAGCAGTTCTTC. Protein product: CASSSPGLAYEQFF.

J is TRBJ2-1 and V is TRBV20-1; TRBD2 matches 7 bases. Germline-derived CDR1 and CDR2 are DFQATT and SNEGSKA (reference sequence). This CDR3 has 16 amino acids. The trim removed 2 bases at V and 1 base at J, leaving 8 bases unmatched. The CDR3 protein is CSARTPRGLSYNEQFF. In DNA form, the CDR3 reads TGCAGTGCTAGAACACCGCGGGGGTTGTCCTACAATGAGCAGTTCTTC.

The chain uses TRBV12-3 or TRBV12-4 and TRBJ2-5; 7 bases align to TRBD2. Losses at the gene ends were 4 bases for V and 0 bases for J; bases not matched to a gene: 8. The CDR3 loop spans 16 amino acids. CDR3 sequence (DNA): TGTGCCAGCAGTTCCGAGCGGGGTGCGTACCAAGAGACCCAGTACTTC. It is translated as CASSSERGAYQETQYF.

This clonotype was counted a few times. The chain is built from TRBV7-9 and TRBJ1-3; possible D gene TRBD1, 5 bases. The CDR3 length is 15 residues. Germline lookup yields CDR1 SEHNR and CDR2 FQNEAQ (reference sequence). V was shortened by 1 base and J by 1 base, with 8 bases between the two germline ends. The CDR3 loop reads CASSLEPGSGNTIYF. The DNA of the CDR3 is TGTGCCAGCAGCTTAGAACCAGGGTCTGGAAACACCATATATTTT.

This clonotype was recorded a few times. The chain is built from TRBV19 and TRBJ2-1; D is perhaps TRBD2 (7 bases). Germline V lookup: CDR1 LNHDA, CDR2 SQIVND (reference sequence). The CDR3 covers 15 residues. The V and J ends lost 10 bases and 2 bases respectively, with 18 bases between them. CDR3 bases: TGTGCCACCCCTCCGAGGCGGGGGCCCTACAATGAGCAGTTCTTC. Its protein is CATPPRRGPYNEQFF.

This clonotype occurred a few times. The J gene is TRBJ2-2, the V gene TRBV4-1; a weak D match, TRBD2 (5 bases). Germline V gene lookup returns CDR1 MGHRA and CDR2 YSYEKL. V dropped 1 base and J dropped 2 bases, with 14 bases sitting between them. This CDR3 is 17 amino acids long. CDR3 residues: CASSQGGWTRNTGELFF. DNA of the CDR3: TGCGCCAGCAGCCAAGGCGGGTGGACGAGAAACACCGGGGAGCTGTTTTTT.

The rearrangement links TRBV18 to TRBJ1-5; 9 nucleotides align to TRBD1. CDR1 is KGHSH and CDR2 is LQKENI in the germline V gene. V shed 6 bases and J 6 bases; nucleotides not matched to a gene: 6. This CDR3 has 14 amino acids. The CDR3 here is CASSPGQGFQPQHF. The CDR3 DNA follows: TGTGCCAGCTCCCCGGGACAGGGTTTTCAGCCCCAGCATTTT.

This clonotype came up a few times. The chain employs TRBV7-2 and TRBJ2-6, with 7 nucleotides matching TRBD1. With V trimmed by 5 bases and J by 2 bases, 6 bases remained unmatched. This CDR3 region has 16 residues. Germline values: CDR1 SGHTA, CDR2 FQGNSA. This chain's CDR3 is CASSATGVTGANVLTF. The CDR3 DNA reads TGTGCCAGCAGCGCCACAGGGGTCACTGGGGCCAACGTCCTGACTTTC.

The chain carries TRBV6-1 and TRBJ1-3, with 7 bases lining up with TRBD1. With V trimmed by 6 bases and J by 0 bases, 8 bases remained unmatched. The CDR3 has 16 amino acids. Germline loops: CDR1 MNHNS, CDR2 SASEGT. CDR3 DNA sequence: TGTGCCAGCAGGAGACCTACAGGGGACTCTGGAAACACCATATATTTT. Its translation is CASRRPTGDSGNTIYF.